The rows below give T cell receptor beta chains drawn from one sample of a study of metastatic and nonmetastatic thyroid tumors. TCRdb re-called clones from the PCR reads using MiXCR. The table has over 15,000 clones, about 28% seen once; the top ten hold about 11%. Source material: blood. The receptors derive from a female donor with papillary thyroid cancer or a benign thyroid nodule (not recorded which). Some clones in this sample may be carry-over from other donors' samples. The CDR3 runs from the conserved cysteine through the conserved F or W. Each record gives: CDR3 DNA, CDR3 protein, V gene, J gene, clone size, D gene. D genes are given only for firm matches. Size tells how often a clone was seen (once, few, many) or the class of an expanded clone, and some rows leave it out.

TGTGCCAGCAGTCGTGTCTCTGGGGCCAACGTCCTGACTTTC,CASSRVSGANVLTF,TRBV3-1,TRBJ2-6,many,NA
TGTGCCAGCAGCTTGGCTGGGTCCTACGAGCAGTACTTC,CASSLAGSYEQYF,TRBV5-6,TRBJ2-7,many,NA
TGTGCCAGCAGCAAGCGGTTCACCGGGGAGCTGTTTTTT,CASSKRFTGELFF,TRBV11-3,TRBJ2-2,once,NA
TGTGCCAGCTCACCACAGGGGACTGGGTCACCCCTCCACTTT,CASSPQGTGSPLHF,TRBV18,TRBJ1-6,medium-sized,NA
TGTGCCTGGAGTGTAGGGGCGGGGAAAGGATCTCAGCCCCAGCATTTT,CAWSVGAGKGSQPQHF,TRBV30,TRBJ1-5,NA,NA
TGTGCCAGCAGCCCGGGAAGGGGCACTGAAGCTTTCTTT,CASSPGRGTEAFF,TRBV6-1,TRBJ1-1,medium-sized,NA
TGTGCCAGCAGCCGACAGAGCTCTGGAAACACCATATATTTT,CASSRQSSGNTIYF,TRBV3-1,TRBJ1-3,many,NA
TGTGCCAGCTCCCGTAGGGGGGGCTCCCCTCGTCTCGAGCAGTACTTC,CASSRRGGSPRLEQYF,TRBV6-2/TRBV6-3,TRBJ2-7,NA,NA
TGCAGTGCCATTGTTGGTAGCCCTGGAAACACCATATATTTT,CSAIVGSPGNTIYF,TRBV20-1,TRBJ1-3,many,NA
TGCAGTGCTAGAAGACAGCACACCGGGGAGCTGTTTTTT,CSARRQHTGELFF,TRBV20-1,TRBJ2-2,NA,NA
TGCAGTGCTAGGGGGGCTAGCGGGCAAACCTACGAGCAGTACTTC,CSARGASGQTYEQYF,TRBV20-1,TRBJ2-7,NA,TRBD2
TGTGCCAGCAGCTTGGGCGGTTCAACTAATGAAAAACTGTTTTTT,CASSLGGSTNEKLFF,TRBV5-4,TRBJ1-4,many,NA
TGTGCCACCCGGGACAGGGGGCATCGTCAGCCCCAGCATTTT,CATRDRGHRQPQHF,TRBV10-3,TRBJ1-5,many,TRBD1
TGTGCCAGCAGCTTAGAGACCCCTTGGGAAAAACTGTTTTTT,CASSLETPWEKLFF,TRBV11-2,TRBJ1-4,NA,NA
TGTGCCTGGAGTGTCGGAGCCTACAATGAGCAGTTCTTC,CAWSVGAYNEQFF,TRBV30,TRBJ2-1,NA,NA
TGTGCCAGCAGTTACTCGAGGGGGGGATACGAGCAGTACTTC,CASSYSRGGYEQYF,TRBV6-5,TRBJ2-7,NA,NA
TGCAGTGCTCGGGACCCTCGGGGATACAATGAGCAGTTCTTC,CSARDPRGYNEQFF,TRBV20-1,TRBJ2-1,NA,NA
TGTGCCAGCAGCGTAACAGGGGGTGGTGGAGAGACCCAGTACTTC,CASSVTGGGGETQYF,TRBV13,TRBJ2-5,NA,TRBD1
TGTGCCAGCAGTGGGGTTAGCGGGGGGCAGCTGGAGCTGTTTTTT,CASSGVSGGQLELFF,TRBV6-1,TRBJ2-2,medium-sized,TRBD2
TGTGCCAGCAAAGACTTTGGACAGGGCATCGGCGAGCAGTACTTC,CASKDFGQGIGEQYF,TRBV12-3/TRBV12-4,TRBJ2-7,NA,TRBD1
TGTGCCAGCAGCGAGGGAAGCGGGGGCCAGCCCCAGCATTTT,CASSEGSGGQPQHF,TRBV11-2,TRBJ1-5,once,NA
TGTGCCAGCAGCTTAGCGTCGGCAGGCGGGGGCTACACCTTC,CASSLASAGGGYTF,TRBV7-8,TRBJ1-2,medium-sized,NA
TGTGCCAGCAGTCAGAACACCGGGGAGCTGTTTTTT,CASSQNTGELFF,TRBV12-3/TRBV12-4,TRBJ2-2,NA,NA
TGTGCCAGCAGCTTGTTGTACAGGGGGTTCGACTATGGCTACACCTTC,CASSLLYRGFDYGYTF,TRBV5-4,TRBJ1-2,NA,TRBD1
TGTGCCATCAGTGAACGCGGGGGGACAATCTATGGCTACACCTTC,CAISERGGTIYGYTF,TRBV10-3,TRBJ1-2,medium-sized,NA
TGTGCCACCAGCAGAATAGCGGGGGCGGCGAGGGATGAGCAGTTCTTC,CATSRIAGAARDEQFF,TRBV15,TRBJ2-1,medium-sized,TRBD2
TGTGCCAGCAGGCCACAGGGGGCAAATAATTCACCCCTCCACTTT,CASRPQGANNSPLHF,TRBV2,TRBJ1-6,medium-sized,TRBD1
TGTGCCAGCAGCCAAGAACCCCGGGGATACGAGCAGTACTTC,CASSQEPRGYEQYF,TRBV3-1,TRBJ2-7,NA,NA
TGTGCCACCAGCAGAAATATAGCGGGGGGTGGCAATGAGCAGTTCTTC,CATSRNIAGGGNEQFF,TRBV15,TRBJ2-1,many,TRBD2
TGCGCCAGCAGCCAAGCCCAGGGGGGGGTCAATGAGCAGTTCTTC,CASSQAQGGVNEQFF,TRBV4-1,TRBJ2-1,many,NA
TGCGCCAGCAGCATGGGGGCAGGCGGGGGGTACTCCTACGAGCAGTACTTC,CASSMGAGGGYSYEQYF,TRBV5-1,TRBJ2-7,medium-sized,TRBD2
TGTGCCAGCAGTGAGACCGGGACAGGGTCCAATTCACCCCTCCACTTT,CASSETGTGSNSPLHF,TRBV28,TRBJ1-6,few,TRBD1
TGTGCCTGGAGTGCGGGGCCAGATACGCAGTATTTT,CAWSAGPDTQYF,TRBV30,TRBJ2-3,many,NA
TGTGCCAGCAGACGGGGGACAGGAGGCACCACCTCTGGAAATTCACCCCTCCACTTT,CASRRGTGGTTSGNSPLHF,TRBV6-2/TRBV6-3,TRBJ1-6,NA,TRBD1
TGTGCCAGCAGCCAATCGGGACTAGCGGGGGGGATAAACTCCTACGAGCAGTACTTC,CASSQSGLAGGINSYEQYF,TRBV4-2,TRBJ2-7,many,TRBD2
TGTGCCAGTAGTCTTGCACGCACGAGAGAGACCCAGTACTTC,CASSLARTRETQYF,TRBV7-8,TRBJ2-5,NA,NA
TGTGCCACCATCAGCGGAGGTGCCGGTGAGCAGTTCTTC,CATISGGAGEQFF,TRBV15,TRBJ2-1,NA,NA
TGTGCCAGCAGCCAAGATTGGGCGAACTACGAGCAGTACTTC,CASSQDWANYEQYF,TRBV3-1,TRBJ2-7,many,NA
TGCAGTGCTAGGGCTTTTGAAATAGCCCAGGGCTCCTACAATGAGCAGTTCTTC,CSARAFEIAQGSYNEQFF,TRBV20-1,TRBJ2-1,many,NA
TGTGCCAGCGGTAGAGATGACAGGGTGGAGTATGTCTACACCTTC,CASGRDDRVEYVYTF,TRBV28,TRBJ1-2,NA,TRBD1
TGTGCCAGCAGCTTAAGTTACAATAATTCACCCCTCCACTTT,CASSLSYNNSPLHF,TRBV7-3,TRBJ1-6,medium-sized,NA
TGCAGTGCCGGCGGGCTAGCGACGACTAGCACAGATACGCAGTATTTT,CSAGGLATTSTDTQYF,TRBV20-1,TRBJ2-3,few,NA